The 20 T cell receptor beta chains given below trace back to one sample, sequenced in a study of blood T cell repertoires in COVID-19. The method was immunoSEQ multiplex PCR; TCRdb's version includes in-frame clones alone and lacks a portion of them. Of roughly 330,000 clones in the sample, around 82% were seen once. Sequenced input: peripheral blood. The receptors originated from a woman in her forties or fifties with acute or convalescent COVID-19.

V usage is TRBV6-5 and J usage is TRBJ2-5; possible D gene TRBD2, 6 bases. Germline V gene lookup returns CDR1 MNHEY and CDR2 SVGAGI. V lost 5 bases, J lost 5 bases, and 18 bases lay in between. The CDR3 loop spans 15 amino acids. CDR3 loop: CASSPQDRSGETQYF. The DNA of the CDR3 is TGTGCCAGCAGTCCCCAGGATCGTAGCGGCGAGACCCAGTACTTC.

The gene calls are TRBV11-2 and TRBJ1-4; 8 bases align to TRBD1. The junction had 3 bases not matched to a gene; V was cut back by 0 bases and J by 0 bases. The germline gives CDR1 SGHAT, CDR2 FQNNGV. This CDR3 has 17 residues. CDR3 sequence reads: CASSLDYRGATNEKLFF. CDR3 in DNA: TGTGCCAGCAGCTTAGATTACAGGGGGGCAACTAATGAAAAACTGTTTTTT.

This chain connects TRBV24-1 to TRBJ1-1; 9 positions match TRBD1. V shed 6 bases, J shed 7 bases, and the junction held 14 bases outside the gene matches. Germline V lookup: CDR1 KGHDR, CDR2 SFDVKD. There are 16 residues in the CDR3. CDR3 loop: CATSSTPGQGPIEAFF. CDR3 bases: TGTGCCACCAGTTCCACGCCGGGACAGGGCCCAATTGAAGCTTTCTTT.

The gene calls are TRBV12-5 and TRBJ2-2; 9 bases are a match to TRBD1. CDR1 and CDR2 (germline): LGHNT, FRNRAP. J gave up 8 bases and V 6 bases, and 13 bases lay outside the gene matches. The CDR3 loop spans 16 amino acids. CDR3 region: CASGDAGTGSAGELFF. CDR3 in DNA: TGTGCTAGTGGCGACGCCGGGACAGGGTCGGCGGGGGAGCTGTTTTTT. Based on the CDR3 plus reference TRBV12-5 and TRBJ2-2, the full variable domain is DARVTQTPRHKVTEMGQEVTMRCQPILGHNTVFWYRQTMMQGLELLAYFRNRAPLDDSGMPKDRFSAEMPDATLATLKIQPSEPRDSAVYFCASGDAGTGSAGELFFGEGSRLTVL.

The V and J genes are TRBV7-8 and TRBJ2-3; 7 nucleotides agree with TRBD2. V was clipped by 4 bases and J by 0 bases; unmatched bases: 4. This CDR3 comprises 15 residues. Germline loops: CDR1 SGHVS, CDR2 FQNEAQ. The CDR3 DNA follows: TGTGCCAGCAGCTCACCTAGCGGTAGCACAGATACGCAGTATTTT. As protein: CASSSPSGSTDTQYF.

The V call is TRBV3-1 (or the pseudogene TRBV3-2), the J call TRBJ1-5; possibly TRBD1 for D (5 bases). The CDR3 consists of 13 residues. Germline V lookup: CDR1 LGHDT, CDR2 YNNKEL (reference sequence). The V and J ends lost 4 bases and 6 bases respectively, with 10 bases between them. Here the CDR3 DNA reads TGTGCCAGCAGCCCTCTAAGGGGTCAGCCCCAGCATTTT. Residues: CASSPLRGQPQHF.

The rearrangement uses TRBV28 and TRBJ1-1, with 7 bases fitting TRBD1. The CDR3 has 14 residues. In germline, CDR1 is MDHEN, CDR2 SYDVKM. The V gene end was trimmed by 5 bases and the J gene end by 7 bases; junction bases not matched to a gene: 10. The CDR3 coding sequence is TGTGCCAGCAGTACCACAGGGGCCGCAGATGAAGCTTTCTTT. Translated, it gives CASSTTGAADEAFF. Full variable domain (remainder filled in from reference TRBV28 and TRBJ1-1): DVKVTQSSRYLVKRTGEKVFLECVQDMDHENMFWYRQDPGLGLRLIYFSYDVKMKEKGDIPEGYSVSREKKERFSLILESASTNQTSMYLCASSTTGAADEAFFGQGTRLTVV.

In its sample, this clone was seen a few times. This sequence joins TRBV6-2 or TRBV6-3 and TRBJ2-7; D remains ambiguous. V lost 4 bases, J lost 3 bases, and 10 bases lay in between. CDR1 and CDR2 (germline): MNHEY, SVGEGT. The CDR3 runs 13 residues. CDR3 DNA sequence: TGTGCCAGCAGTTTCCTACCCTACTACGAGCAGTACTTC. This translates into CASSFLPYYEQYF.

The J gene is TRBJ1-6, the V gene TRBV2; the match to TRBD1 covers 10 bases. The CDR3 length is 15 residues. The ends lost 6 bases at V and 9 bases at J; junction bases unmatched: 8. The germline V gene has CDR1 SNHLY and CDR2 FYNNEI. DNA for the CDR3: TGTGCCAGCAGGGAAACCGGGACAGGGGTTTCACCCCTCCACTTT. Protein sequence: CASRETGTGVSPLHF.

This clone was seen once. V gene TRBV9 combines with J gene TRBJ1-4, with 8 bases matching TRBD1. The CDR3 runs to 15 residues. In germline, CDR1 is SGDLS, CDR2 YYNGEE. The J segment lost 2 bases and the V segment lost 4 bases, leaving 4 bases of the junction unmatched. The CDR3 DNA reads TGTGCCAGCAGCTCCCGGACAGGGACTAATGAAAAACTGTTTTTT. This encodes CASSSRTGTNEKLFF.

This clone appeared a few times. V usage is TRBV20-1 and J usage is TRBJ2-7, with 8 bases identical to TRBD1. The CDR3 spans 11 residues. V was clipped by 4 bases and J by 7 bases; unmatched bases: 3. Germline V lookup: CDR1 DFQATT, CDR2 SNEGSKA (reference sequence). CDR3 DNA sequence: TGCAGTGCTACCACAGGGGGGGAGCAGTACGTC. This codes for CSATTGGEQYV.

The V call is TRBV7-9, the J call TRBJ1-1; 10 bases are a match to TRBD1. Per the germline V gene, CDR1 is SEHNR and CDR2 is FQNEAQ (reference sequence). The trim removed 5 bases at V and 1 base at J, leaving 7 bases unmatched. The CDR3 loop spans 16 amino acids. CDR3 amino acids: CASSPRQGARNTEAFF. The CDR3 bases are TGTGCCAGCAGCCCGCGACAGGGGGCGAGGAACACTGAAGCTTTCTTT.

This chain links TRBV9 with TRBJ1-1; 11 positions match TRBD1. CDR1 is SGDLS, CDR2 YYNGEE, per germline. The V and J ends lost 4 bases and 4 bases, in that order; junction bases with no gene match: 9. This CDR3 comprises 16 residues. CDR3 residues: CASSSGTGGSGTEAFF. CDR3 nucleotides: TGTGCCAGCAGCTCCGGGACAGGGGGGTCGGGCACTGAAGCTTTCTTT.

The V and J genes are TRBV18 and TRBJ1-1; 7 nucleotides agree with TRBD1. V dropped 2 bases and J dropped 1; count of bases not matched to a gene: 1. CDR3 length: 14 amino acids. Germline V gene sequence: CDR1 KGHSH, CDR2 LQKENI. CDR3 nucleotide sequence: TGTGCCAGCTCACCAGACAGGGCGAACACTGAAGCTTTCTTT. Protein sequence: CASSPDRANTEAFF.

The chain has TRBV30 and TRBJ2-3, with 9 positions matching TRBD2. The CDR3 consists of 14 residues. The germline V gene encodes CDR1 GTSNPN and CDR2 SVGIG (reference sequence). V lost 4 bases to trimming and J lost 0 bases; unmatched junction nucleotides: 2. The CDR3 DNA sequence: TGTGCCTGGATTACTAGCGGGAGCACAGATACGCAGTATTTT. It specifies CAWITSGSTDTQYF. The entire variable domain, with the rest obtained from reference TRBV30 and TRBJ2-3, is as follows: SQTIHQWPATLVQPVGSPLSLECTVEGTSNPNLYWYRQAAGRGLQLLFYSVGIGQISSEVPQNLSASRPQDRQFILSSKKLLLSDSGFYLCAWITSGSTDTQYFGPGTRLTVL.

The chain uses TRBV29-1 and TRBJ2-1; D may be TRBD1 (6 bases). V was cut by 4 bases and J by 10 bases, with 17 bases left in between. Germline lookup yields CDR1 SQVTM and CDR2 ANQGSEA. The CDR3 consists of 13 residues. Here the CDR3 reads CSVVGPTGTEQFF. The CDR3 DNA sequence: TGCAGCGTTGTAGGTCCTACAGGGACCGAGCAGTTCTTC.

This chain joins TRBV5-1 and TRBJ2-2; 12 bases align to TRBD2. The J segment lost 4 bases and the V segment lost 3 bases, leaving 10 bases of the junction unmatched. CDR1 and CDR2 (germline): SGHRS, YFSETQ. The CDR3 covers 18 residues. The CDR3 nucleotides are TGCGCCAGCAGCTCTGGGACTAGCGGGTCGAAAACCACCGGGGAGCTGTTTTTT. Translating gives CASSSGTSGSKTTGELFF.

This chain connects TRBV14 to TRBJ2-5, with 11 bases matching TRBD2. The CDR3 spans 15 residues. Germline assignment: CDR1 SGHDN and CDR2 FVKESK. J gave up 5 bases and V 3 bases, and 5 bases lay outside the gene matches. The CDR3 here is CASSQRLAGSETQYF. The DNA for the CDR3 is TGTGCCAGCAGCCAGCGACTAGCGGGATCTGAGACCCAGTACTTC.

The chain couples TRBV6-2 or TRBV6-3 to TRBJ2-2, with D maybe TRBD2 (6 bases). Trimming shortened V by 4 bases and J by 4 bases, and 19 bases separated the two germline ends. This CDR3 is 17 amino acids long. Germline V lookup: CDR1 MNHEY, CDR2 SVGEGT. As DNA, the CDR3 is TGTGCCAGCAGTTTCCCCTCGGACACCGGGGGCACCGGGGAGCTGTTTTTT. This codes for CASSFPSDTGGTGELFF.

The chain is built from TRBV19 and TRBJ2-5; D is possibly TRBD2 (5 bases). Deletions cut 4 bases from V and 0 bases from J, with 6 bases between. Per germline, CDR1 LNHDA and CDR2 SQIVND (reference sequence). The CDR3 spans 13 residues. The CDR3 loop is CASSKDYQETQYF. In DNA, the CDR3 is TGTGCCAGTAGTAAGGACTACCAAGAGACCCAGTACTTC.